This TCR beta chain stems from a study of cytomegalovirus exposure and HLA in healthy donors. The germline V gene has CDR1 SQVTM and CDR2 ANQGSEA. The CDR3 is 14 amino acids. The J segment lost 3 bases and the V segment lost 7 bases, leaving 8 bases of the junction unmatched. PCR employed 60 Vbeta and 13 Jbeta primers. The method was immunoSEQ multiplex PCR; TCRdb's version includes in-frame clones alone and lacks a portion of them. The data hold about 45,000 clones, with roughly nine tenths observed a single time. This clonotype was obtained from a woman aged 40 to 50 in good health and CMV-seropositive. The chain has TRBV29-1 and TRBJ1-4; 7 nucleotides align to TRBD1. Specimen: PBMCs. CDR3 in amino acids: CSASGQGANEKLFF. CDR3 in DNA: TGCAGCGCCTCGGGCCAGGGGGCTAATGAAAAACTGTTTTTT.